This TCR beta chain was retrieved from a study of cytomegalovirus exposure and HLA in healthy donors. There are many counts of this clone. The donors comprised healthy bone marrow donors. Trimming cost V 1 base and J 0 bases; bases outside gene matches: 9. Germline assignment: CDR1 MDHEN and CDR2 SYDVKM. CDR3 size: 17 residues. Researchers ran the PCR with 60 Vbeta and 13 Jbeta primers. Profiled with immunoSEQ multiplex PCR; TCRdb holds only in-frame clones, not every one. The sample contains about 140,000 clones, around three fifths of which appear only once. This chain connects TRBV28 to TRBJ2-7; 7 nucleotides line up with TRBD1. Input material: PBMCs. The clonotype was recovered from a male donor in good health and CMV-seronegative. This CDR3 is CASSLYRGQAFSYEQYF. In nucleotides, the CDR3 is TGTGCCAGCAGTTTATACCGCGGACAGGCATTCTCCTACGAGCAGTACTTC.